The 29 T cell receptor beta chains below all came from one sample that was sequenced in a study of blood T cell repertoires in COVID-19. Profiled with immunoSEQ multiplex PCR; TCRdb holds only in-frame clones, not every one. The sample includes some 430,000 clones, roughly 88% of them seen just once. The sample was PBMCs or T cells enriched from blood (not recorded which). These receptors were obtained from a man between 18 and 35 years old who had recovered from COVID-19.

The rearrangement joins TRBV10-3 to TRBJ1-2; 8 bases line up with TRBD1. The junction had 5 bases not matched to a gene; V was cut back by 6 bases and J by 8 bases. Germline CDR1 and CDR2: ENHRY and SYGVKD. The CDR3 has 12 amino acids. The CDR3 DNA sequence: TGTGCCATCAGGGGACAGGCTTGGGGCTACACCTTC. This translates into CAIRGQAWGYTF.

V and J are TRBV5-6 and TRBJ2-7, with D possibly being TRBD1 (6 bases). The CDR3 totals 13 residues. Germline-derived CDR1 and CDR2 are SGHDT and YYEEEE. The V gene lost 1 base and the J gene lost 6 bases, with 11 bases spanning the gap. The CDR3 loop is CASSLLRGSEQYF. As DNA, the CDR3 is TGTGCCAGCAGCTTGCTAAGGGGGAGCGAGCAGTACTTC.

This chain joins TRBV2 and TRBJ1-1; 8 bases map to TRBD1. The CDR3 runs to 15 residues. Germline CDR1 and CDR2: SNHLY and FYNNEI. J gave up 4 bases and V 6 bases, and 10 bases lay outside the gene matches. The chain's CDR3 is CASSSQGALGTEAFF. The CDR3 coding sequence is TGTGCCAGCAGCTCTCAGGGGGCGTTGGGCACTGAAGCTTTCTTT. Full variable domain (remainder filled in from reference TRBV2 and TRBJ1-1): EPEVTQTPSHQVTQMGQEVILRCVPISNHLYFYWYRQILGQKVEFLVSFYNNEISEKSEIFDDQFSVERPDGSNFTLKIRSTKLEDSAMYFCASSSQGALGTEAFFGQGTRLTVV.

The gene calls are TRBV5-1 and TRBJ2-5; TRBD1 matches 11 bases. In germline, CDR1 is SGHRS, CDR2 YFSETQ. The CDR3 loop spans 15 amino acids. Trimming cost V 3 bases and J 5 bases; bases outside gene matches: 6. The chain's CDR3 is CASSSGQGAGETQYF. Written as DNA, the CDR3 is TGCGCCAGCAGCTCCGGACAGGGGGCGGGTGAGACCCAGTACTTC.

This clone was seen just once. The rearrangement joins TRBV11-3 to TRBJ1-1; D uncertain. Trimming stripped 2 bases from V and 3 bases from J, with 10 bases between. CDR3 length: 14 amino acids. The germline gives CDR1 SGHNT, CDR2 YENEEA. CDR3 in amino acids: CASSLSSLDTEAFF. The CDR3 DNA sequence: TGTGCCAGCAGCTTAAGCTCCTTGGACACTGAAGCTTTCTTT. Drawing the rest from reference TRBV11-3 and TRBJ1-1, the complete variable domain is EAGVVQSPRYKIIEKKQPVAFWCNPISGHNTLYWYLQNLGQGPELLIRYENEEAVDDSQLPKDRFSAERLKGVDSTLKIQPAELGDSAVYLCASSLSSLDTEAFFGQGTRLTVV.

The chain combines TRBV30 with TRBJ1-2; TRBD1 aligns across 10 bases. The CDR3 spans 16 residues. Germline assignment: CDR1 GTSNPN and CDR2 SVGIG (reference sequence). Losses at the gene ends were 0 bases for V and 8 bases for J; bases not matched to a gene: 12. CDR3 sequence reads: CAWSVLSTGGGKGYTF. The CDR3 region has the DNA TGTGCCTGGAGTGTACTTTCGACAGGGGGCGGAAAGGGCTACACCTTC.

The J gene is TRBJ1-6, the V gene TRBV9, with D possibly matching TRBD1 (5 bases). CDR1 SGDLS and CDR2 YYNGEE come from the germline V gene. The CDR3 sequence is 15 residues long. V was clipped by 1 base and J by 10 bases, with 15 bases between them. In nucleotides, the CDR3 is TGTGCCAGCAGCGTACTAGATGGGGGGTACTCACCCCTCCACTTT. It translates to CASSVLDGGYSPLHF.

This chain links TRBV6-5 with TRBJ1-5; D is ambiguous. Looked up from germline, CDR1 is MNHEY and CDR2 is SVGAGI. Deletions cut 7 bases from V and 9 bases from J, with 16 bases between. CDR3 length equals 13 residues. The CDR3 is CASMVGSGAPQHF. Written as DNA, the CDR3 is TGTGCCAGCATGGTGGGGAGCGGTGCGCCCCAGCATTTT.

The V gene is TRBV19, the J gene TRBJ2-7, with 9 bases that match TRBD2. The germline CDR1 and CDR2 sequences are LNHDA and SQIVND (reference sequence). The CDR3 is made up of 15 amino acids. J lost 3 bases, V lost 3 bases, and 6 bases had no gene match. The CDR3 bases are TGTGCCAGTAGTATGTCAGCGGGAGGTTTCTACGAGCAGTACTTC. As protein: CASSMSAGGFYEQYF.

The chain is built from TRBV7-2 and TRBJ1-1, with 9 bases aligning to TRBD1. CDR1 SGHTA and CDR2 FQGNSA come from the germline V gene. The CDR3 totals 15 residues. V shed 5 bases and J 4 bases; nucleotides not matched to a gene: 8. CDR3: CASSQSGTGSTEAFF. CDR3 sequence (DNA): TGTGCCAGCAGCCAATCCGGGACAGGGAGCACTGAAGCTTTCTTT.

This clone showed up just once. V gene TRBV7-6 combines with J gene TRBJ1-3; 8 bases are shared with TRBD1. The CDR3 is 15 amino acids. V shed 5 bases and J 0 bases; nucleotides not matched to a gene: 3. Per the germline V gene, CDR1 is SGHVS and CDR2 is FNYEAQ. The CDR3 is CASSVGQGSGNTIYF. The CDR3 DNA reads as TGTGCCAGCAGCGTTGGACAGGGCTCTGGAAACACCATATATTTT.

This chain connects TRBV28 to TRBJ2-3; 8 nucleotides agree with TRBD2. In germline, CDR1 is MDHEN, CDR2 SYDVKM. The junction had 4 bases not matched to a gene; V was cut back by 3 bases and J by 2 bases. The CDR3 has 15 residues. CDR3 sequence: CASSFMREDTDTQYF. CDR3 nucleotides: TGTGCCAGCAGTTTTATGCGGGAGGACACAGATACGCAGTATTTT.

The chain uses TRBV5-4 and TRBJ2-2; 9 positions agree with TRBD1. CDR3 length equals 16 residues. In germline, CDR1 is SGHNT, CDR2 YYREEE (reference sequence). The V segment lost 1 base and the J segment 6 bases; nucleotides outside the gene matches: 7. The CDR3 DNA reads as TGTGCCAGCAGCTTGACAGGGGGCGGGTTCCCCGGGGAGCTGTTTTTT. It yields the protein CASSLTGGGFPGELFF.

This clone showed up just once. V gene TRBV7-9 combines with J gene TRBJ1-2; weak D call: TRBD1 (5 bases). V was shortened by 2 bases and J by 0 bases, with 7 bases between the two germline ends. Germline V gene sequence: CDR1 SEHNR, CDR2 FQNEAQ (reference sequence). The CDR3 runs 14 residues. The CDR3 spells CASSLKGANYGYTF. CDR3 bases: TGTGCCAGCAGCTTAAAAGGGGCTAACTATGGCTACACCTTC.

This sequence joins TRBV5-8 and TRBJ1-4; 8 positions match TRBD1. This CDR3 has 16 residues. Trimming took 3 bases from V and 0 from J; bases not matched to a gene: 4. Germline loops: CDR1 SGHTS, CDR2 YDEGEE. DNA for the CDR3: TGTGCCAGCAGCTGGGGACAGGAAGCAACTAATGAAAAACTGTTTTTT. This codes for CASSWGQEATNEKLFF.

The V call is TRBV7-2, the J call TRBJ2-7; no clear D. The V end lost 5 bases, the J end lost 0 bases, and 17 bases lay between the germline ends. This CDR3 contains 16 residues. In germline, CDR1 is SGHTA, CDR2 FQGNSA. CDR3 sequence (DNA): TGTGCCAGCAGCCCGGGTACTGCTAGATACTCCTACGAGCAGTACTTC. Its protein is CASSPGTARYSYEQYF. Combining the CDR3 with reference TRBV7-2 and TRBJ2-7 gives the whole variable domain GAGVSQSPSNKVTEKGKDVELRCDPISGHTALYWYRQSLGQGLEFLIYFQGNSAPDKSGLPSDRFSAERTGGSVSTLTIQRTQQEDSAVYLCASSPGTARYSYEQYFGPGTRLTVT.

The chain combines TRBV3-1 (or the pseudogene TRBV3-2) with TRBJ1-3; a weak D match, TRBD1 (5 bases). Looked up from germline, CDR1 is LGHDT and CDR2 is YNNKEL (reference sequence). V was trimmed by 4 bases and J by 0 bases, leaving 10 bases between them. The CDR3 totals 15 residues. The CDR3 region is CASSRDRLSGNTIYF. The CDR3 nucleotides read TGTGCCAGCAGCCGAGACAGACTCTCTGGAAACACCATATATTTT.

As concerns this clone: The sample contains more than one DNA sequence encoding this CDR3. The rearrangement links TRBV11-2 to TRBJ1-1; unclear D gene. This CDR3 has 14 residues. V dropped 1 base and J dropped 0 bases, with 6 bases sitting between them. Looked up from germline, CDR1 is SGHAT and CDR2 is FQNNGV. The CDR3 reads CASSLGLMNTEAFF. The CDR3 DNA follows: TGTGCCAGCAGCTTAGGTCTAATGAACACTGAAGCTTTCTTT. Together with reference TRBV11-2 and TRBJ1-1, the CDR3 gives the full variable domain: EAGVAQSPRYKIIEKRQSVAFWCNPISGHATLYWYQQILGQGPKLLIQFQNNGVVDDSQLPKDRFSAERLKGVDSTLKIQPAKLEDSAVYLCASSLGLMNTEAFFGQGTRLTVV.

This chain connects TRBV27 to TRBJ1-6, with 7 positions matching TRBD1. This CDR3 has 16 residues. Germline V gene sequence: CDR1 MNHEY, CDR2 SMNVEV (reference sequence). Trimming removed 6 bases from V and 7 bases from J; junction bases left unmatched: 12. In nucleotides, the CDR3 is TGTGCCAGCAGACGAAAAACAGGGGAAGTCAATTCACCCCTCCACTTT. Amino acid sequence: CASRRKTGEVNSPLHF.

The V call is TRBV9, the J call TRBJ2-4, with 9 bases that match TRBD2. The CDR3 length is 17 residues. The V gene end was trimmed by 0 bases and the J gene end by 2 bases; junction bases not matched to a gene: 6. CDR1 and CDR2 from the germline V gene are SGDLS and YYNGEE. The CDR3 sequence is CASSVGVSGSSKNIQYF. For the CDR3, the DNA is TGTGCCAGCAGCGTAGGAGTTAGCGGGAGCTCCAAAAACATTCAGTACTTC.

Only one count was recorded for this clone. The V gene is TRBV7-9, the J gene TRBJ1-3; no clear D gene. Trimming cost V 5 bases and J 0 bases, with 23 bases left between them. The V gene's germline CDR1 is SEHNR and CDR2 FQNEAQ (reference sequence). The CDR3 is 19 residues long. The CDR3 region has the DNA TGTGCCAGCAGCCCTTTCCGCGAAGGGCGGGCTCCCTCTGGAAACACCATATATTTT. Amino acid sequence: CASSPFREGRAPSGNTIYF.

The chain combines TRBV5-1 with TRBJ1-1; TRBD1 might be the D (5 bases). Germline V CDR1 and CDR2: SGHRS, YFSETQ. Trimming shortened V by 4 bases and J by 2 bases, and 15 bases separated the two germline ends. The CDR3 is made up of 15 amino acids. In nucleotides, the CDR3 is TGCGCCAGCAGCGGGGTGGGGCCAGGCAACACTGAAGCTTTCTTT. Translation gives CASSGVGPGNTEAFF.

The chain links TRBV27 to TRBJ2-3, with 8 positions matching TRBD2. The CDR3 runs 14 residues. Trimming removed 5 bases from V and 8 bases from J; junction bases left unmatched: 9. Germline CDR1 and CDR2: MNHEY and SMNVEV (reference sequence). CDR3 loop: CASSGTRGGGTQYF. The CDR3, as DNA: TGTGCCAGCAGTGGGACTAGGGGGGGAGGTACGCAGTATTTT.

This clone was seen once. The chain links TRBV11-2 to TRBJ1-4, with no clear D. This CDR3 contains 15 residues. V was trimmed by 5 bases and J by 8 bases, leaving 18 bases between them. Germline-derived CDR1 and CDR2 are SGHAT and FQNNGV. The CDR3 loop is CASSPGSFAEEKLFF. The DNA for the CDR3 is TGTGCCAGCAGCCCCGGGTCTTTTGCAGAGGAAAAACTGTTTTTT. The full variable domain, in which reference TRBV11-2 and TRBJ1-4 provide the parts outside the CDR3, is EAGVAQSPRYKIIEKRQSVAFWCNPISGHATLYWYQQILGQGPKLLIQFQNNGVVDDSQLPKDRFSAERLKGVDSTLKIQPAKLEDSAVYLCASSPGSFAEEKLFFGSGTQLSVL.

The V call is TRBV9, the J call TRBJ2-5; D call uncertain. V lost 3 bases and J 2 bases, leaving 11 bases between the germline ends. From germline, CDR1 is SGDLS and CDR2 YYNGEE. This CDR3 has 14 amino acids. The DNA for the CDR3 is TGTGCCAGCAGCGCCGACTCAACTCAAGAGACCCAGTACTTC. Protein sequence: CASSADSTQETQYF.

V and J are TRBV27 and TRBJ1-2; D gene unclear. Germline V gives CDR1 MNHEY, CDR2 SMNVEV (reference sequence). V shed 2 bases and J shed 4 bases, with 17 bases lying between them. This CDR3 is 16 amino acids long. This CDR3 reads CASSLGYHLTGYGYTF. CDR3 DNA sequence: TGTGCCAGCAGTTTAGGGTATCACTTAACGGGCTATGGCTACACCTTC.

The chain recombines TRBV25-1 with TRBJ2-7; 8 bases are a match to TRBD1. This CDR3 has 13 amino acids. Germline CDR1 and CDR2: MGHDK and SYGVNS. V lost 10 bases and J lost 7; bases outside the gene matches: 12. The CDR3 nucleotides read TGTGCCAACCTACGACAGGGGCGCGGGGAGCAGTACTTC. This sequence encodes CANLRQGRGEQYF.

The chain employs TRBV30 and TRBJ2-7, with 15 bases that match TRBD2. The V segment lost 3 bases and the J segment 4 bases; nucleotides outside the gene matches: 7. This CDR3 has 16 residues. From germline, CDR1 is GTSNPN and CDR2 SVGIG (reference sequence). CDR3 nucleotide sequence: TGTGCCTGGAGCCTCGGACTAGCGGGAGGGTTGTACGAGCAGTACTTC. Amino acids: CAWSLGLAGGLYEQYF. Full variable domain (remainder filled in from reference TRBV30 and TRBJ2-7): SQTIHQWPATLVQPVGSPLSLECTVEGTSNPNLYWYRQAAGRGLQLLFYSVGIGQISSEVPQNLSASRPQDRQFILSSKKLLLSDSGFYLCAWSLGLAGGLYEQYFGPGTRLTVT.

This sequence joins TRBV28 and TRBJ1-5, with D perhaps TRBD1 (6 bases). CDR3 length: 14 amino acids. The ends were cut back, 5 bases at V and 9 bases at J, with 17 bases in the middle. CDR1 is MDHEN and CDR2 is SYDVKM in the germline V gene. DNA of the CDR3: TGTGCCAGCAGTACTAGACAGGAGTTGAGGCCCCAGCATTTT. Translation gives CASSTRQELRPQHF.